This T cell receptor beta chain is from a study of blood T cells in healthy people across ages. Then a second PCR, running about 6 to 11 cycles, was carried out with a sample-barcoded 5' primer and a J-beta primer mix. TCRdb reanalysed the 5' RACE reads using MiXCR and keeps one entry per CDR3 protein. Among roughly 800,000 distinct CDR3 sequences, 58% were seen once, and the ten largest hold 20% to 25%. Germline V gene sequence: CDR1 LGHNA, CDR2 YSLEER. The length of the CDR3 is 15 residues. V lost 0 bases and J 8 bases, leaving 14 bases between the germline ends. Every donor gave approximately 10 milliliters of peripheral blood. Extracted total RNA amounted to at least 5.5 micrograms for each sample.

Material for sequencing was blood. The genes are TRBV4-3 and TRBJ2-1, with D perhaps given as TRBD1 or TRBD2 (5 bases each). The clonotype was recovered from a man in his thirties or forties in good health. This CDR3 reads CASSQDKGRGYEQFF. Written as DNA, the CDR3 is TGCGCCAGCAGCCAAGATAAGGGACGAGGGTATGAGCAGTTCTTC.